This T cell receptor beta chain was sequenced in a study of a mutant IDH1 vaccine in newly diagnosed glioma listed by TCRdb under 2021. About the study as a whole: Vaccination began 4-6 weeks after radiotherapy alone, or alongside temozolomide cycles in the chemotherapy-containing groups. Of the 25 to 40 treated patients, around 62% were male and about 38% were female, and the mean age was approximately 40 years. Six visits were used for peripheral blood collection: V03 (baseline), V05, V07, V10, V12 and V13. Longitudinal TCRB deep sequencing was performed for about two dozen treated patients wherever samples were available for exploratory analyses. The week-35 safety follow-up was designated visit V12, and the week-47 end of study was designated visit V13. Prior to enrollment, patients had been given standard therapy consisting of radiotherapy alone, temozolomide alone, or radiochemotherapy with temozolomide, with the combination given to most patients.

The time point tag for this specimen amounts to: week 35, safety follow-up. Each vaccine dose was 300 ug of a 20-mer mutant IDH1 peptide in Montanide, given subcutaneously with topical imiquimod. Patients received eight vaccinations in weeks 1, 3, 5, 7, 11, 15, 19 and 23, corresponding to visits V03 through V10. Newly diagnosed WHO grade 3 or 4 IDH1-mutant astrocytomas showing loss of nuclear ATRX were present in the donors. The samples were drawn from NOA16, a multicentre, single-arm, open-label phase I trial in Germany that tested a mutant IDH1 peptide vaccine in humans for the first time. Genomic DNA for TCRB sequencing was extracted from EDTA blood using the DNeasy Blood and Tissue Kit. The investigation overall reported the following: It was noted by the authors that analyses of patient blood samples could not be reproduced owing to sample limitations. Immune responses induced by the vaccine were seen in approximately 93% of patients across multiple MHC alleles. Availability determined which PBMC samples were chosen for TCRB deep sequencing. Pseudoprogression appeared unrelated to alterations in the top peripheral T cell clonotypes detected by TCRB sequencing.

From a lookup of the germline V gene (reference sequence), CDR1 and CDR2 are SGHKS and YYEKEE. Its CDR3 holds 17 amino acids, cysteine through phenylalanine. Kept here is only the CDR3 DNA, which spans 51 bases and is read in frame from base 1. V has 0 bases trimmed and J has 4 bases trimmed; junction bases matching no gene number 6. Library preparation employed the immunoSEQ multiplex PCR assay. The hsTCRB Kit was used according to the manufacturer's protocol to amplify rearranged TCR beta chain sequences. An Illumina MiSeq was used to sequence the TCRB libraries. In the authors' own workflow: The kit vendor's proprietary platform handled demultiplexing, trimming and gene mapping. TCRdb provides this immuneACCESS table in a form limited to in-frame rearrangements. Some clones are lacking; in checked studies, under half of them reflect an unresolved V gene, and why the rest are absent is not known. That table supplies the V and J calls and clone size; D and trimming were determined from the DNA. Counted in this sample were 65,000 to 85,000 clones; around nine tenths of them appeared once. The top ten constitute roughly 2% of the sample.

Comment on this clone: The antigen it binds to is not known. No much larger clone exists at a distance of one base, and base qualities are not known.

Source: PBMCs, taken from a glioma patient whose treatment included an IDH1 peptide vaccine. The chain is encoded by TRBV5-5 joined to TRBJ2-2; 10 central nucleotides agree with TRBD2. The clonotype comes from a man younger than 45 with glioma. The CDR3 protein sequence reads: CASSLGTSGVFTGELFF. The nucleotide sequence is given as TGTGCCAGCAGCTTGGGAACTAGCGGGGTGTTCACCGGGGAGCTGTTTTTT.